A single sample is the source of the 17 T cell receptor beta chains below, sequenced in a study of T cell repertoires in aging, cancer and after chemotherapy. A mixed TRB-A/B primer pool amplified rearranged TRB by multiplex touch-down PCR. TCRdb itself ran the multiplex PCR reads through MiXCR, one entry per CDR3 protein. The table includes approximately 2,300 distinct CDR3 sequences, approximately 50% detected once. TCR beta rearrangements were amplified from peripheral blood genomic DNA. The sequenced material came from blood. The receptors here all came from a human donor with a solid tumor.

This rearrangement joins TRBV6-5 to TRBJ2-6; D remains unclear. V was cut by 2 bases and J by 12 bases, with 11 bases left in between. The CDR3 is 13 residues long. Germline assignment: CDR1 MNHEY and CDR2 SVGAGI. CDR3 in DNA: TGTGCCAGCAGTTACAGCCAGGACGGCGTCCTGACTTTC. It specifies CASSYSQDGVLTF.

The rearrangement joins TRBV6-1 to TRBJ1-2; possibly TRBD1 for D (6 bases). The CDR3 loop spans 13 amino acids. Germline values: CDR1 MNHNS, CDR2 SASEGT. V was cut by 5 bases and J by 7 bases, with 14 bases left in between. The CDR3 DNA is TGTGCCAGCAGTCTACAGGGTAACCCTGGCTACACCTTC. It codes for CASSLQGNPGYTF.

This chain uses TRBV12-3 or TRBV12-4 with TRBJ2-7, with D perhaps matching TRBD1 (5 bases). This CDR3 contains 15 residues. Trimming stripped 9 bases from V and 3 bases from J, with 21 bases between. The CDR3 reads CASSHLGHMIYEQYF. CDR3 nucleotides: TGTGCCAGTTCCCACCTTGGACACATGATCTACGAGCAGTACTTC.

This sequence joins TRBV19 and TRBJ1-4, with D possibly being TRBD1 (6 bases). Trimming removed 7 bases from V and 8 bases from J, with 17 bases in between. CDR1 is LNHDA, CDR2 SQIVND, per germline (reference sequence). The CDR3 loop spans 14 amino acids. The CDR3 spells CASNSGTSAEKLFF. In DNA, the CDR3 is TGTGCCAGTAATTCCGGGACATCGGCCGAAAAACTGTTTTTT. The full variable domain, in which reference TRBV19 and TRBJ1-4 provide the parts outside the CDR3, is DGGITQSPKYLFRKEGQNVTLSCEQNLNHDAMYWYRQDPGQGLRLIYYSQIVNDFQKGDIAEGYSVSREKKESFPLTVTSAQKNPTAFYLCASNSGTSAEKLFFGSGTQLSVL.

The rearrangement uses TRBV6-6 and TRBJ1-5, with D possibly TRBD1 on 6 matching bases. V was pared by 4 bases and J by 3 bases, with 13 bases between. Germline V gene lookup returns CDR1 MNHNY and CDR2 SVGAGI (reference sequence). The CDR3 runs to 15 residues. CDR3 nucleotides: TGTGCCAGCAGTTTCCACGACAGGTCCAATCAGCCCCAGCATTTT. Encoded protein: CASSFHDRSNQPQHF.

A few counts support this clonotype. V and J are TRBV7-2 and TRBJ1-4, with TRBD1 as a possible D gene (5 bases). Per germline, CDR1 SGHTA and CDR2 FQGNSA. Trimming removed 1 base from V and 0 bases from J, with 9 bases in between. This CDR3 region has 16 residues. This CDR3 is CASSLEGPPTNEKLFF. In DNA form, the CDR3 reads TGTGCCAGCAGCTTAGAGGGGCCGCCAACTAATGAAAAACTGTTTTTT.

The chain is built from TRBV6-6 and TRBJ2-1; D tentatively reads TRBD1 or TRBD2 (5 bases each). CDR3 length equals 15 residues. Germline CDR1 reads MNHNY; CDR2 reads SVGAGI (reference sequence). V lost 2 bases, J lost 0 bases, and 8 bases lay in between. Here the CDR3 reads CASSYGGSSYNEQFF. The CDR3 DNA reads TGTGCCAGCAGTTACGGGGGTAGCTCCTACAATGAGCAGTTCTTC.

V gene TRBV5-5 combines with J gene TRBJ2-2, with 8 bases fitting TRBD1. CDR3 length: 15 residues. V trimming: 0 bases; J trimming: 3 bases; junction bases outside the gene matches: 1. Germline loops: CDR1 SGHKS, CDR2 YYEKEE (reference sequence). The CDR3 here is CASSLAGGDTGELFF. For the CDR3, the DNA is TGTGCCAGCAGCTTGGCAGGGGGCGACACCGGGGAGCTGTTTTTT.

Written as DNA, the CDR3 is TGTGCCAGCAAGGGGCGCACAGATACGCAGTATTTT. It is translated as CASKGRTDTQYF. This chain uses TRBV13 with TRBJ2-3, with TRBD1 as a possible D gene (5 bases). With 7 bases removed from V and 1 base from J, the gap between germline ends came to 6 bases. Germline CDR1 reads PRHDT; CDR2 reads FYEKMQ (reference sequence). This CDR3 contains 12 residues.

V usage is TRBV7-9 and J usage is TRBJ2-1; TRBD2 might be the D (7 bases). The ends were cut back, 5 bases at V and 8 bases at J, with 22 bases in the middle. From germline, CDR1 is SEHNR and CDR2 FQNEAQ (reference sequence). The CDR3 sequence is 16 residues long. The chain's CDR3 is CASSLRGGAAGDEQFF. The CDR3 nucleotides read TGTGCCAGCAGCCTAAGGGGGGGAGCAGCAGGGGATGAGCAGTTCTTC.

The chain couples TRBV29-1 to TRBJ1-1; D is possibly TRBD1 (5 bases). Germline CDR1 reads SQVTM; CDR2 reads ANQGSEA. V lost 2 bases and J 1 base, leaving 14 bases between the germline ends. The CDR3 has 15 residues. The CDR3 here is CSVERIRGGNTEAFF. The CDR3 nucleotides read TGCAGCGTTGAAAGAATAAGGGGAGGGAACACTGAAGCTTTCTTT.

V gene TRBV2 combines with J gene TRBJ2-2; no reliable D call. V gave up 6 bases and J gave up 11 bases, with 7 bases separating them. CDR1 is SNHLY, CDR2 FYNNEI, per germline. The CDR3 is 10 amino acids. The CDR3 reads CASRLTELFF. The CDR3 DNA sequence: TGTGCCAGCAGATTGACTGAGCTGTTTTTT.

The CDR3 region has the DNA TGTGCCAGCAGCTTCAGGGACACTGAAGCTTTCTTT. Translation gives CASSFRDTEAFF. J is TRBJ1-1 and V is TRBV11-2; maybe TRBD1 (5 bases). Germline CDR1 reads SGHAT; CDR2 reads FQNNGV. Trimming took 3 bases from V and 3 from J, leaving 5 bases between them. The CDR3 is 12 residues long.

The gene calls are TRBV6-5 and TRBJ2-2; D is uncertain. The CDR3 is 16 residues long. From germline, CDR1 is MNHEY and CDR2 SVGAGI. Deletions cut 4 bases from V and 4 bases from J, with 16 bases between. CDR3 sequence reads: CASSSQQGRPTGELFF. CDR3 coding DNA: TGTGCCAGCAGTTCTCAGCAAGGCAGACCCACCGGGGAGCTGTTTTTT.

The CDR3 here is CASRLRQSTDTQYF. The CDR3 bases are TGTGCCAGCAGGCTACGTCAGAGCACAGATACGCAGTATTTT. The chain links TRBV11-2 to TRBJ2-3; D is undetermined. Germline assignment: CDR1 SGHAT and CDR2 FQNNGV. CDR3 size: 14 residues. Trimming stripped 6 bases from V and 0 bases from J, with 10 bases between.

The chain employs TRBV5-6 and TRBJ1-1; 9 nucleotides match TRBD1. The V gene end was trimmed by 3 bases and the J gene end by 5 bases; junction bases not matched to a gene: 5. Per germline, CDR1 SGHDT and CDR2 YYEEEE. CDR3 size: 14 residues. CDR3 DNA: TGTGCCAGCAGCTGGGGACAGGGATGGACTGAAGCTTTCTTT. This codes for CASSWGQGWTEAFF.

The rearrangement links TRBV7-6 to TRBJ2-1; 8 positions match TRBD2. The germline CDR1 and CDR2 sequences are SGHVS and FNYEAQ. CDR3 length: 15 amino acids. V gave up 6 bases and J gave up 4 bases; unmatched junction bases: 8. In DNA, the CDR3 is TGTGCCAGCAGTTCCCTCACGGGGGGGTACAATGAGCAGTTCTTC. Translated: CASSSLTGGYNEQFF. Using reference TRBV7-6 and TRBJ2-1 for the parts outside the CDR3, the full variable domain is GAGVSQSPRYKVTKRGQDVALRCDPISGHVSLYWYRQALGQGPEFLTYFNYEAQQDKSGLPNDRFSAERPEGSISTLTIQRTEQRDSAMYRCASSSLTGGYNEQFFGPGTRLTVL.